What follows is one T cell receptor (beta chain) and its context. Its specificity is not known. This record belongs to a study of T cells in Graves' hyperthyroidism and ophthalmopathy. The TCR beta CDR3 regions underwent amplification using RNA transcripts as the source. The TCR CDR3 first-round RT-PCR relied on the HTBI primer set. TCRdb re-called the multiplex PCR reads through MiXCR, storing one row per CDR3 protein. This sample has 450,000 to 700,000 distinct CDR3 sequences, with 46% found just once. Uncontrolled infection, other autoimmune disease, pregnancy or lactation excluded patients. On the basis of clinical symptoms, serum thyroxine and TRAb, thyroid ultrasound and orbital computed tomography, diagnoses were made. Study conclusions and caveats: Also found in blood were most expanded thyroid clonotypes above 0.001.

Trimming took off 2 bases at V and 4 bases at J, with 14 bases between the two ends. This CDR3 is built from 15 residues. Germline V gives CDR1 SEHNR, CDR2 FQNEAQ (reference sequence). Specimen: peripheral blood or thyroid tissue (not recorded which). V usage is TRBV7-9 and J usage is TRBJ2-5, with a weak D call TRBD1 (5 bases). This TCR was recovered from an adult woman with Graves' disease, either hyperthyroidism or ophthalmopathy (not recorded which). CDR3 sequence reads: CASSLSRVVGETQYF. For the CDR3, the DNA is TGTGCCAGCAGCTTAAGCAGGGTCGTTGGAGAGACCCAGTACTTC.